This T cell receptor (beta chain) appears in the sequencing data of a study of persistence of HIV-infected CD4 T cells. Looked up from germline, CDR1 is MRHNA and CDR2 is SNTAGT. The CDR3 is made up of 14 amino acids. V was pared by 6 bases and J by 9 bases, with 12 bases of the junction left unmatched. To note about this clone: Its antigen is unknown.

Overlapping HIV-1 Gag 15-mer peptides at roughly 1 ug per peptide per mL were used. Sorting of responding CD4+ T cells relied on upregulated CD40 ligand together with CD69. These HIV-1-infected adults initiated suppressive ART in chronic infection. General study findings and limits: Antigen-responding cells were enriched for degenerate expanded CDR3beta sequences.

The libraries were made with immunoSEQ version 4 in survey mode. Sequenced by immunoSEQ multiplex PCR; TCRdb stores in-frame clones only, minus some. The table lists over 15,000 clones, roughly two thirds of them singletons. The TCR comes from an adult woman with HIV who was CMV-seropositive. The chain is built from TRBV6-4 and TRBJ1-2; 8 positions match TRBD1. The sample consisted of CD4+ T cells sorted from PBMCs after 18-hour stimulation, taken from a patient who received antiretroviral therapy. Written as DNA, the CDR3 is TGTGCCAGCAGCGCTGACCGGACAGGGAATCGCTACACCTTC. Its translation: CASSADRTGNRYTF.